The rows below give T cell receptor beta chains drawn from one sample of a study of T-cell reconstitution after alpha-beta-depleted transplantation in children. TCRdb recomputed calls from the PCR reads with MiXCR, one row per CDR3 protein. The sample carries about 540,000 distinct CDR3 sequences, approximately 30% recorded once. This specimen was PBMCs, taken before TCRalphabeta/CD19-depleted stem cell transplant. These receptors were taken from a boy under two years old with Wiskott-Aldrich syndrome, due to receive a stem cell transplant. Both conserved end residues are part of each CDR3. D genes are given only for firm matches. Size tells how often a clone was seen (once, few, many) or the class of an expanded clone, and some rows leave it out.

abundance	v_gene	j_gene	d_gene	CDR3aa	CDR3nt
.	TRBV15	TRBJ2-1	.	CATSRGQPPYNEQFF	TGTGCCACCAGCAGAGGCCAACCTCCCTACAATGAGCAGTTCTTC
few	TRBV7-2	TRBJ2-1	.	CASSSFLGGNEQFF	TGTGCCAGCAGCTCATTCCTAGGGGGCAATGAGCAGTTCTTC
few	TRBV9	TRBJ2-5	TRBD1	CASSVATPGTGFQETQYF	TGTGCCAGCAGCGTAGCCACTCCCGGGACAGGGTTCCAAGAGACCCAGTACTTC
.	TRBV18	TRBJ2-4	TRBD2	CASSPGLAGLYF	TGTGCCAGCTCCCCTGGACTAGCGGGATTGTACTTC
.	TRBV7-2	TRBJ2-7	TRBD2	CASSLNPSGPYEQYF	TGTGCCAGCAGCTTAAACCCTAGCGGTCCCTACGAGCAGTACTTC
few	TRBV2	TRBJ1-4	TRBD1	CASRGQGNVEKLFF	TGTGCCAGCAGGGGACAGGGAAACGTCGAAAAACTGTTTTTT
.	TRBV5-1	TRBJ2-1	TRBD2	CASSLRGLAGFYNEQFF	TGCGCCAGCAGCTTGCGGGGACTAGCGGGATTCTACAATGAGCAGTTCTTC
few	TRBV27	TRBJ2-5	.	CASSPRPQETQYF	TGTGCCAGCAGTCCGAGGCCCCAAGAGACCCAGTACTTC
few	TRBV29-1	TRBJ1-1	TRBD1	CSVMTTGVAFF	TGCAGCGTTATGACAACAGGGGTAGCTTTCTTT
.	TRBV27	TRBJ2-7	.	CASSPGRGWEQYF	TGTGCCAGCAGTCCCGGACGGGGATGGGAGCAGTACTTC
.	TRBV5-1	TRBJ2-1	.	CASSLGPSSEQFF	TGCGCCAGCAGCTTGGGACCTTCGAGCGAGCAGTTCTTC